This T cell receptor beta chain comes out of a study of T cell responses to AZD1222 COVID-19 vaccine. V lost 3 bases to trimming and J lost 3 bases; unmatched junction nucleotides: 4. This CDR3 spans 14 amino acids. Germline V lookup: CDR1 SGHTA, CDR2 FQGNSA. TCRdb's copy holds only in-frame clones and misses some; the assay was immunoSEQ multiplex PCR. Found here are approximately 92,000 clones, approximately 90% of them singletons; the top ten hold 22%. Notes on the study in general: In all cases, repertoires were sampled only after the peak T cell response. Reportedly, nearly half of unique spike TCRs recognized epitopes outside B.1.351/B.1.1.7 mutations.

About this clone: As yet, its antigen is unknown.

The TCR comes from an adult in good health. The sequencing here drew on peripheral blood, taken on day 0 of AZD1222 vaccination. The chain combines TRBV7-2 with TRBJ2-5, with 7 bases aligning to TRBD1. The CDR3 protein is CASSFVTGKETQYF. CDR3 bases: TGTGCCAGCAGCTTTGTGACAGGGAAAGAGACCCAGTACTTC.